This TCR beta chain was profiled in a study of blood T cell repertoires in COVID-19. Study summary: Collection of acute and convalescent COVID-19 samples took place in the United States, Italy and Spain.

Those enrolled in Seattle joined during active infection and were followed longitudinally afterward. This clone was seen only a few times. Per the authors' pipeline: Reference gene primer amplification gave nucleated cell count estimates. Profiling relied on immunoSEQ multiplex PCR, and the TCRdb table lists in-frame clones only, not all of them. The V and J calls and clone size are taken from that table; D and trimming were inferred from the DNA. The data hold 55,000 to 70,000 clones, with roughly 85% observed a single time. The TCR sequence derives from a woman aged 60-70 years with COVID-19, enrolled during active disease. The sequenced sample consisted of peripheral blood.

The CDR3 reads CAISDIQYGYTF. In DNA form, the CDR3 reads TGTGCCATCTCGGACATTCAATATGGCTACACCTTC. This sequence joins TRBV10-3 and TRBJ1-2, with a weak D call TRBD1 (5 bases). The V end was cut by 8 bases, the J end by 5 bases, with 12 bases between. Germline loops: CDR1 ENHRY, CDR2 SYGVKD. The CDR3 totals 12 residues.